A single sample is the source of the 32 T cell receptor beta chains below, sequenced in a study of cytomegalovirus exposure and HLA in healthy donors. Clones were sequenced by immunoSEQ multiplex PCR, and TCRdb holds only the in-frame ones, with some missing. The table has around 99,000 clones, approximately 91% seen once. The sequencing sample was made of PBMCs. The receptors derive from a woman younger than 35 in good health and CMV-seronegative.

The V and J genes are TRBV7-3 and TRBJ2-1; 7 bases are shared with TRBD2. The CDR3 is 16 amino acids. Losses at the gene ends were 2 bases for V and 2 bases for J; bases not matched to a gene: 6. Germline assignment: CDR1 SGHTA and CDR2 FQGTGA. CDR3 residues: CASSLGGGGTYNEQFF. CDR3 sequence (DNA): TGTGCCAGCAGCTTAGGTGGCGGGGGTACCTACAATGAGCAGTTCTTC.

The J gene is TRBJ2-7, the V gene TRBV27; D possibly corresponds to TRBD1 (5 bases). Germline CDR1 reads MNHEY; CDR2 reads SMNVEV (reference sequence). The V gene lost 5 bases and the J gene lost 2 bases, with 16 bases spanning the gap. This CDR3 contains 15 residues. The CDR3 region has the DNA TGTGCCAGCAGTCCTTTCCCCCAGGGCACCTACGAGCAGTACTTC. Translation gives CASSPFPQGTYEQYF.

A single count supports this clone. The gene calls are TRBV2 and TRBJ2-5; tentative D call: TRBD1 (6 bases). CDR3 length: 14 amino acids. Germline assignment: CDR1 SNHLY and CDR2 FYNNEI. Trimming stripped 4 bases from V and 1 base from J, with 10 bases between. CDR3 coding DNA: TGTGCCAGCAGTGCCTCAGGGGCCCAAGAGACCCAGTACTTC. Translating it yields CASSASGAQETQYF. Filled out from reference TRBV2 and TRBJ2-5, the complete variable domain reads EPEVTQTPSHQVTQMGQEVILRCVPISNHLYFYWYRQILGQKVEFLVSFYNNEISEKSEIFDDQFSVERPDGSNFTLKIRSTKLEDSAMYFCASSASGAQETQYFGPGTRLLVL.

The rearrangement links TRBV9 to TRBJ1-3; maybe TRBD1 (6 bases). V dropped 4 bases and J dropped 3 bases, with 14 bases sitting between them. The CDR3 runs to 15 residues. Germline loops: CDR1 SGDLS, CDR2 YYNGEE. The CDR3 here is CASSLTGTDGNTIYF. CDR3 DNA sequence: TGTGCCAGCAGCCTCACAGGGACGGATGGAAACACCATATATTTT.

The V gene is TRBV6-5, the J gene TRBJ1-2; D gene unclear. This CDR3 region has 15 residues. V was cut by 0 bases and J by 4 bases, with 12 bases left in between. CDR1 and CDR2 (germline): MNHEY, SVGAGI. CDR3 sequence: CASSYSRRAGYGYTF. In nucleotides, the CDR3 is TGTGCCAGCAGTTACTCGAGAAGGGCGGGCTATGGCTACACCTTC.

The genes are TRBV5-5 and TRBJ1-1, with a possible D match to TRBD1 (6 bases). The CDR3 is 14 residues long. Germline CDR1 SGHKS, CDR2 YYEKEE (reference sequence). The ends were cut back, 2 bases at V and 5 bases at J, with 13 bases in the middle. CDR3 DNA sequence: TGTGCCAGCAGCTTCACAGGGCCGGGAACTGAAGCTTTCTTT. Translated: CASSFTGPGTEAFF.

The rearrangement links TRBV15 to TRBJ1-4; 11 positions match TRBD1. CDR3 length: 16 residues. After removal of 0 bases from V and 7 bases from J, the junction contained 4 bases not matched to a gene. Germline lookup yields CDR1 LNHNV and CDR2 YYDKDF (reference sequence). CDR3 bases: TGTGCCACCAGCAGAGATCCCGGGACAGGGGGTGAAAAACTGTTTTTT. Translated: CATSRDPGTGGEKLFF.

V is TRBV18 and J is TRBJ2-7, with D uncertain. This CDR3 spans 15 amino acids. Germline lookup yields CDR1 KGHSH and CDR2 LQKENI. Trimming removed 1 base from V and 3 bases from J, with 13 bases in between. CDR3 protein: CASSPLEAEFYEQYF. In DNA form, the CDR3 reads TGTGCCAGCTCACCACTCGAGGCAGAATTCTACGAGCAGTACTTC. The full variable domain, completed using reference TRBV18 and TRBJ2-7, is NAGVMQNPRHLVRRRGQEARLRCSPMKGHSHVYWYRQLPEEGLKFMVYLQKENIIDESGMPKERFSAEFPKEGPSILRIQQVVRGDSAAYFCASSPLEAEFYEQYFGPGTRLTVT.

V usage is TRBV20-1 and J usage is TRBJ1-1; D is unclear. In germline, CDR1 is DFQATT, CDR2 SNEGSKA (reference sequence). Trimming pared 5 bases from V and 8 bases from J, leaving 12 bases between. The CDR3 length is 11 residues. The CDR3 DNA follows: TGCAGTGCTGCCAGAACCCAAGAAGCTTTCTTT. Its translation is CSAARTQEAFF.

Only one count was recorded for this clone. The rearrangement joins TRBV28 to TRBJ2-1; 8 bases fit TRBD2. After removal of 4 bases from V and 7 bases from J, the junction contained 15 bases not matched to a gene. The CDR3 extends over 17 amino acids. CDR1 is MDHEN, CDR2 SYDVKM, per germline. The CDR3 region is CASSWASGAGGRNEQFF. DNA of the CDR3: TGTGCCAGCAGTTGGGCCTCCGGCGCGGGAGGCCGAAATGAGCAGTTCTTC.

The chain has TRBV7-6 and TRBJ2-1; 12 nucleotides match TRBD1. J lost 7 bases, V lost 5 bases, and 12 bases had no gene match. This CDR3 is built from 17 residues. Germline V CDR1 and CDR2: SGHVS, FNYEAQ. The chain's CDR3 is CASSLPGGTGGRNEQFF. The CDR3, as DNA: TGTGCCAGCAGCCTCCCTGGGGGGACAGGGGGCAGGAATGAGCAGTTCTTC.

This rearrangement joins TRBV4-1 to TRBJ1-1; D is ambiguous. This CDR3 comprises 15 residues. The V gene's germline CDR1 is MGHRA and CDR2 YSYEKL. The ends were cut back, 1 base at V and 1 base at J, with 10 bases in the middle. CDR3 sequence reads: CASSQVGRGNTEAFF. The CDR3 DNA is TGCGCCAGCAGCCAAGTAGGACGGGGGAACACTGAAGCTTTCTTT.

This clone was recorded a few times. The chain is built from TRBV11-2 and TRBJ2-5; D gene ambiguous. Trimming removed 1 base at V and 5 bases at J, with 11 bases between. In germline, CDR1 is SGHAT, CDR2 FQNNGV. The CDR3 spans 14 residues. The CDR3 here is CASSLGARLETQYF. In DNA, the CDR3 is TGTGCCAGCAGCTTAGGTGCCAGGCTCGAGACCCAGTACTTC.

The chain joins TRBV18 to TRBJ2-3; D not certain. V shed 2 bases and J shed 2 bases, with 8 bases lying between them. The CDR3 consists of 14 residues. The germline V gene has CDR1 KGHSH and CDR2 LQKENI. The CDR3 reads CASSPTGFTDTQYF. The CDR3 coding sequence is TGTGCCAGCTCACCAACGGGTTTCACAGATACGCAGTATTTT. The whole variable domain, filled in from reference TRBV18 and TRBJ2-3, reads NAGVMQNPRHLVRRRGQEARLRCSPMKGHSHVYWYRQLPEEGLKFMVYLQKENIIDESGMPKERFSAEFPKEGPSILRIQQVVRGDSAAYFCASSPTGFTDTQYFGPGTRLTVL.

The sample holds a few counts of this clone. V and J are TRBV9 and TRBJ2-1; a weak D match, TRBD1 (6 bases). CDR3 length: 15 amino acids. From germline, CDR1 is SGDLS and CDR2 YYNGEE. V lost 4 bases and J lost 5, with 16 bases in between. The CDR3 sequence is CASSPTGTPNNEQFF. CDR3 nucleotide sequence: TGTGCCAGCAGCCCAACCGGGACACCGAACAATGAGCAGTTCTTC.

This rearrangement joins TRBV9 to TRBJ1-2, with 7 bases that match TRBD1. Germline loops: CDR1 SGDLS, CDR2 YYNGEE. With V trimmed by 3 bases and J by 5 bases, 10 bases remained unmatched. There are 15 residues in the CDR3. CDR3 sequence (DNA): TGTGCCAGCAGCGGCCCGAGGGGGCCAAGATATGGCTACACCTTC. This codes for CASSGPRGPRYGYTF.

The gene calls are TRBV7-3 and TRBJ2-3; the D is unclear. This CDR3 contains 13 residues. Trimming removed 4 bases at V and 2 bases at J, with 7 bases between. Germline V CDR1 and CDR2: SGHTA, FQGTGA. CDR3 sequence reads: CASSSDNTDTQYF. CDR3 DNA sequence: TGTGCCAGCAGCTCTGACAACACAGATACGCAGTATTTT.

This chain connects TRBV29-1 to TRBJ2-7; 10 bases match TRBD1. The junction had 1 base not matched to a gene; V was cut back by 4 bases and J by 4 bases. CDR1 and CDR2 (germline): SQVTM, ANQGSEA. The CDR3 is 12 amino acids. The CDR3 here is CSVADRGYEQYF. CDR3 nucleotide sequence: TGCAGCGTTGCGGACAGGGGGTACGAGCAGTACTTC.

V and J are TRBV30 and TRBJ2-1; 10 bases agree with TRBD1. V lost 8 bases and J lost 8; bases outside the gene matches: 6. Germline V gives CDR1 GTSNPN, CDR2 SVGIG (reference sequence). There are 12 residues in the CDR3. The CDR3 is CARQGALYEQFF. The CDR3 region has the DNA TGTGCCAGACAGGGGGCGCTTTATGAGCAGTTCTTC.

The rearrangement links TRBV7-8 to TRBJ2-7; D might be TRBD2 (5 bases). From germline, CDR1 is SGHVS and CDR2 FQNEAQ. CDR3 size: 15 residues. V gave up 1 base and J gave up 4 bases, with 14 bases separating them. The CDR3: CASSLVAGGTYEQYF. The CDR3 nucleotides are TGTGCCAGCAGCTTAGTGGCGGGCGGAACATACGAGCAGTACTTC.

This clone was seen more than once but under ten times. This chain links TRBV30 with TRBJ1-1; 7 bases align to TRBD1. V gave up 5 bases and J gave up 5 bases; unmatched junction bases: 14. CDR1 GTSNPN and CDR2 SVGIG come from the germline V gene (reference sequence). The CDR3 length is 15 residues. The CDR3 nucleotides read TGTGCCTGGGACCGGGCTGACAGGGCAAGGACTGAAGCTTTCTTT. Its protein product is CAWDRADRARTEAFF.

This clone appeared a few times. V usage is TRBV5-4 and J usage is TRBJ1-2; D unclear. This CDR3 is 11 amino acids long. Deletions cut 4 bases from V and 8 bases from J, with 9 bases between. Germline values: CDR1 SGHNT, CDR2 YYREEE (reference sequence). The CDR3 region is CASSAGLGYTF. The CDR3, as DNA: TGTGCCAGCAGCGCCGGACTAGGCTACACCTTC.

Only a few counts were recorded for this clone. This chain links TRBV30 with TRBJ1-1, with a tentative D call TRBD1 (6 bases). The CDR3 contains 15 residues. Germline CDR1 GTSNPN, CDR2 SVGIG (reference sequence). V lost 0 bases to trimming and J lost 2 bases, with 13 bases between them. The CDR3 DNA reads TGTGCCTGGAGTGTATGGTTAGGGGGAAACACTGAAGCTTTCTTT. Protein product: CAWSVWLGGNTEAFF.

The chain uses TRBV18 and TRBJ1-1, with D possibly being TRBD1 (5 bases). Germline assignment: CDR1 KGHSH and CDR2 LQKENI. The CDR3 totals 14 residues. V lost 3 bases to trimming and J lost 10 bases, with 18 bases between them. CDR3 nucleotides: TGTGCCAGCTCACCGTTCGATCGGGGGTCTGGAGCTTTCTTT. It translates to CASSPFDRGSGAFF. The full variable domain, its missing parts supplied by reference TRBV18 and TRBJ1-1, is NAGVMQNPRHLVRRRGQEARLRCSPMKGHSHVYWYRQLPEEGLKFMVYLQKENIIDESGMPKERFSAEFPKEGPSILRIQQVVRGDSAAYFCASSPFDRGSGAFFGQGTRLTVV.

This chain links TRBV7-3 with TRBJ2-3; D remains ambiguous. V lost 6 bases, J lost 0 bases, and 7 bases lay in between. Germline V gene data show CDR1 as SGHTA and CDR2 as FQGTGA. The CDR3 consists of 13 residues. The CDR3 DNA sequence: TGTGCCAGCAGGCCCACTAGCACAGATACGCAGTATTTT. This translates into CASRPTSTDTQYF.

This clone was seen more than once but under ten times. V usage is TRBV7-2 and J usage is TRBJ1-2; D is unclear. CDR3 length equals 14 residues. With 5 bases removed from V and 8 bases from J, the gap between germline ends came to 18 bases. The germline V gene has CDR1 SGHTA and CDR2 FQGNSA. The CDR3 DNA is TGTGCCAGCAGCCTAGACTCTCTCGCGGGAGGCTACACCTTC. Residues: CASSLDSLAGGYTF.

This clone showed up just once. The chain joins TRBV27 to TRBJ2-4, with D possibly being TRBD1 (7 bases). This CDR3 contains 15 residues. With 5 bases removed from V and 3 bases from J, the gap between germline ends came to 14 bases. Germline V gives CDR1 MNHEY, CDR2 SMNVEV (reference sequence). CDR3 sequence (DNA): TGTGCCAGCAGTCCTCACAGGGGAGGCAAAAACATTCAGTACTTC. Its translation is CASSPHRGGKNIQYF.

The chain carries TRBV28 and TRBJ2-4, with D possibly being TRBD1 (6 bases). Germline V CDR1 and CDR2: MDHEN, SYDVKM. The V end lost 8 bases, the J end lost 0 bases, and 14 bases lay between the germline ends. The CDR3 sequence is 15 residues long. This CDR3 reads CASSGQPRAKNIQYF. The CDR3 nucleotides read TGTGCCAGCTCTGGACAGCCAAGAGCCAAAAACATTCAGTACTTC.

The rearrangement uses TRBV4-3 and TRBJ1-4; D gene unclear. This CDR3 is built from 13 residues. Germline CDR1 reads LGHNA; CDR2 reads YSLEER. Trimming took off 0 bases at V and 8 bases at J, with 7 bases between the two ends. CDR3 nucleotide sequence: TGCGCCAGCAGCCAAGATCGTGAGGAAAAACTGTTTTTT. Translation gives CASSQDREEKLFF.

V is TRBV7-2 and J is TRBJ2-3; perhaps TRBD2 as D (6 bases). V was trimmed by 1 base and J by 4 bases, leaving 9 bases between them. This CDR3 is 14 amino acids long. Germline-derived CDR1 and CDR2 are SGHTA and FQGNSA. The chain's CDR3 is CASSLGGAADTQYF. The CDR3 bases are TGTGCCAGCAGCTTAGGCGGGGCGGCAGATACGCAGTATTTT.

The chain has TRBV20-1 and TRBJ2-7; D is perhaps TRBD1 (5 bases). This CDR3 region has 11 residues. The germline CDR1 and CDR2 sequences are DFQATT and SNEGSKA (reference sequence). Between the trimmed V and J ends, which lost 3 bases and 6 bases, there was a span of 9 bases. The CDR3 sequence is CSARVGPEQYF. CDR3 nucleotides: TGCAGTGCTAGGGTGGGGCCCGAGCAGTACTTC.

The chain joins TRBV19 to TRBJ2-7; D is perhaps TRBD1 (6 bases). The V gene lost 4 bases and the J gene lost 0 bases, with 7 bases spanning the gap. Germline V gives CDR1 LNHDA, CDR2 SQIVND (reference sequence). The CDR3 totals 13 residues. The CDR3 loop reads CASSTGVSYEQYF. The CDR3 bases are TGTGCCAGTAGTACAGGGGTCTCCTACGAGCAGTACTTC.